A single sample gave rise to the 20 T cell receptor beta chains below, sequenced in a study of blood T cell repertoires in COVID-19. Clones were sequenced by immunoSEQ multiplex PCR, and TCRdb holds only the in-frame ones, with some missing. The sample consists of 400,000 to 450,000 clones, about 87% of them appearing once. Sequencing was done on a sample of peripheral blood. The receptor set was obtained from a woman between 50 and 59 years old with COVID-19, enrolled during active disease.

CDR3 DNA sequence: TGTGCCACCAGTGATTATAACAGGGGAGTCACCGGGGAGCTGTTTTTT. Its protein is CATSDYNRGVTGELFF. The chain uses TRBV24-1 and TRBJ2-2, with 7 nucleotides matching TRBD1. Germline V gene sequence: CDR1 KGHDR, CDR2 SFDVKD. CDR3 size: 16 residues. Trimming cost V 2 bases and J 4 bases; bases outside gene matches: 6.

V is TRBV4-1 and J is TRBJ1-5; no clear D. Trimming left V 3 bases short and J 4 bases short, with 10 bases between. Germline V gives CDR1 MGHRA, CDR2 YSYEKL. This CDR3 region has 14 residues. CDR3 DNA: TGCGCCAGCAGCCAGAGGGCGGGTAATCAGCCCCAGCATTTT. Translated: CASSQRAGNQPQHF.

The V gene is TRBV7-2, the J gene TRBJ1-6; TRBD1 is a possible D gene (5 bases). This CDR3 region has 13 residues. The germline gives CDR1 SGHTA, CDR2 FQGNSA. V was clipped by 3 bases and J by 6 bases, with 6 bases between them. The CDR3 protein is CASSFRVNSPLHF. The CDR3 coding sequence is TGTGCCAGCAGCTTCAGGGTTAATTCACCCCTCCACTTT.

The chain carries TRBV4-2 and TRBJ2-1; D is unresolved. The V end was cut by 0 bases, the J end by 7 bases, with 7 bases between. CDR3 length: 13 amino acids. CDR1 and CDR2 (germline): LGHNA, YNFKEQ. For the CDR3, the DNA is TGTGCCAGCAGCCAAGAAGAGTTTAATGAGCAGTTCTTC. Protein: CASSQEEFNEQFF.

V usage is TRBV6-5 and J usage is TRBJ1-1; 7 bases map to TRBD1. CDR1 and CDR2 from the germline V gene are MNHEY and SVGAGI. CDR3 length equals 11 residues. V dropped 7 bases and J dropped 8; count of bases not matched to a gene: 4. CDR3 residues: CASTMTGEAFF. The CDR3 bases are TGTGCCAGCACTATGACAGGGGAAGCTTTCTTT.

This chain connects TRBV5-4 to TRBJ1-6; TRBD1 might be the D (6 bases). Germline loops: CDR1 SGHNT, CDR2 YYREEE (reference sequence). V was cut by 0 bases and J by 8 bases, with 9 bases left in between. The CDR3 has 14 residues. The CDR3 region is CASSLVGGHSPLHF. The CDR3 DNA follows: TGTGCCAGCAGCTTGGTAGGGGGTCATTCACCCCTCCACTTT.

V gene TRBV4-1 combines with J gene TRBJ2-7; 7 bases match TRBD1. V trimming: 1 base; J trimming: 8 bases; junction bases outside the gene matches: 11. The CDR3 contains 15 residues. Germline V gives CDR1 MGHRA, CDR2 YSYEKL. CDR3 residues: CASSQALSGGSKQYF. The CDR3 nucleotides read TGCGCCAGCAGCCAAGCCCTTTCAGGGGGAAGTAAGCAGTACTTC.

The V call is TRBV27, the J call TRBJ2-6; D gene unclear. The CDR3 totals 12 residues. CDR1 and CDR2 (germline): MNHEY, SMNVEV (reference sequence). Between the trimmed V and J ends, which lost 10 bases and 0 bases, there was a span of 4 bases. CDR3 coding DNA: TGTGCCACCCACTCTGGGGCCAACGTCCTGACTTTC. Its protein product is CATHSGANVLTF.

The genes are TRBV5-4 and TRBJ2-5; TRBD2 aligns across 13 bases. Germline lookup yields CDR1 SGHNT and CDR2 YYREEE (reference sequence). This CDR3 has 15 residues. Trimming cost V 4 bases and J 5 bases; bases outside gene matches: 5. The DNA for the CDR3 is TGTGCCAGCAGCCCGGGACTAGCGGGATCGGAGACCCAGTACTTC. Its translation is CASSPGLAGSETQYF. Full variable domain (remainder filled in from reference TRBV5-4 and TRBJ2-5): ETGVTQSPTHLIKTRGQQVTLRCSSQSGHNTVSWYQQALGQGPQFIFQYYREEENGRGNFPPRFSGLQFPNYSSELNVNALELDDSALYLCASSPGLAGSETQYFGPGTRLLVL.

This clone was recorded once. The gene calls are TRBV9 and TRBJ2-3, with D possibly TRBD2 on 6 matching bases. CDR1 SGDLS and CDR2 YYNGEE come from the germline V gene. This CDR3 has 14 amino acids. The V and J ends lost 3 bases and 2 bases respectively, with 10 bases between them. The CDR3 region is CASSGGGPTDTQYF. The CDR3 DNA reads as TGTGCCAGCAGCGGGGGAGGACCCACAGATACGCAGTATTTT. Based on the CDR3 plus reference TRBV9 and TRBJ2-3, the full variable domain is DSGVTQTPKHLITATGQRVTLRCSPRSGDLSVYWYQQSLDQGLQFLIQYYNGEERAKGNILERFSAQQFPDLHSELNLSSLELGDSALYFCASSGGGPTDTQYFGPGTRLTVL.

The genes are TRBV6-5 and TRBJ1-1; D unclear. The V gene's germline CDR1 is MNHEY and CDR2 SVGAGI. The CDR3 runs to 14 residues. Trimming stripped 2 bases from V and 7 bases from J, with 14 bases between. The CDR3 sequence: CASSYVSSGNEAFF. The CDR3 region has the DNA TGTGCCAGCAGTTACGTTTCATCGGGAAATGAAGCTTTCTTT.

The J gene is TRBJ2-1, the V gene TRBV2, with TRBD1 matching over 9 bases. This CDR3 has 14 residues. Germline V CDR1 and CDR2: SNHLY, FYNNEI. Trimming removed 7 bases from V and 8 bases from J; junction bases left unmatched: 9. The CDR3 nucleotides are TGTGCCAGCATGATGGGACAGGGTTTACATGAGCAGTTCTTC. This encodes CASMMGQGLHEQFF.

The chain recombines TRBV9 with TRBJ1-2; D is perhaps TRBD1 (6 bases). Trimming cost V 4 bases and J 8 bases, with 24 bases left between them. The CDR3 is 16 amino acids. Germline CDR1 SGDLS, CDR2 YYNGEE. CDR3 DNA: TGTGCCAGCAGCTCATATGGGGGCGTGATAGGGAGAGGCTACACCTTC. It encodes CASSSYGGVIGRGYTF.

J is TRBJ2-3 and V is TRBV13; the D is unclear. Germline V lookup: CDR1 PRHDT, CDR2 FYEKMQ (reference sequence). This CDR3 region has 13 residues. The V end was cut by 1 base, the J end by 4 bases, with 6 bases between. CDR3 nucleotides: TGTGCCAGCAGCTTAGCAGGTCCAGATACGCAGTATTTT. This codes for CASSLAGPDTQYF.

V and J are TRBV10-2 and TRBJ2-7, with TRBD2 matching 10 bases. With V trimmed by 2 bases and J by 2 bases, 3 bases remained unmatched. Germline V gene sequence: CDR1 WSHSY, CDR2 SAAADI. CDR3 length: 15 residues. The CDR3 spells CASSEERGGTYEQYF. The CDR3 coding sequence is TGCGCCAGCAGTGAGGAGCGGGGGGGAACCTACGAGCAGTACTTC.

The V call is TRBV7-3, the J call TRBJ2-7; 9 bases match TRBD1. The germline gives CDR1 SGHTA, CDR2 FQGTGA. V shed 5 bases and J 6 bases; nucleotides not matched to a gene: 5. The CDR3 spans 13 residues. CDR3 sequence (DNA): TGTGCCAGCAGCCCAGGGACAGGGAGCGAGCAGTACTTC. It specifies CASSPGTGSEQYF.

This chain links TRBV7-9 with TRBJ1-1; 7 bases are a match to TRBD1. V was pared by 4 bases and J by 1 base, with 6 bases of the junction left unmatched. This CDR3 spans 15 amino acids. Germline-derived CDR1 and CDR2 are SEHNR and FQNEAQ (reference sequence). The CDR3 nucleotides are TGTGCCAGCAGCTCCTACAGGGGCCGGAACACTGAAGCTTTCTTT. This gives the protein CASSSYRGRNTEAFF.

The chain uses TRBV3-1 (or the pseudogene TRBV3-2) and TRBJ1-4; D is perhaps TRBD1 (5 bases). CDR3 length: 15 amino acids. The V gene's germline CDR1 is LGHDT and CDR2 YNNKEL (reference sequence). V was clipped by 4 bases and J by 3 bases, with 12 bases between them. The chain's CDR3 is CASSPTMGPNEKLFF. The CDR3 nucleotides read TGTGCCAGCAGCCCAACGATGGGGCCTAATGAAAAACTGTTTTTT.

J is TRBJ1-4 and V is TRBV12-3 or TRBV12-4; weak D call: TRBD1 (5 bases). Trimming stripped 9 bases from V and 8 bases from J, with 13 bases between. The CDR3 runs to 12 residues. CDR3 nucleotides: TGTGCCAGTATAGGGGTAGGAGAAAAACTGTTTTTT. This gives the protein CASIGVGEKLFF.

CDR3 sequence (DNA): TGCAGCGTTTTGACTAGTGGCAATGAGCAGTTCTTC. Translating it yields CSVLTSGNEQFF. This rearrangement joins TRBV29-1 to TRBJ2-1; TRBD2 is a possible D gene (6 bases). Germline CDR1 SQVTM, CDR2 ANQGSEA. Trimming stripped 5 bases from V and 6 bases from J, with 11 bases between. There are 12 residues in the CDR3.